This T cell receptor beta chain was observed in a study of brain metastases from non-small cell lung cancer. Study results and limitations: Fewer infiltrating T cells were found in brain metastases than primaries. Brain metastases shared most TCR repertoire with primaries, with sparse T cells. Expanded T-cell clones appeared in roughly 60% of brain metastases over primaries.

TCRdb's table, derived via immunoSEQ multiplex PCR, lists solely in-frame clones and lacks some. The sample shows around 2,500 clones, under 85% of them seen only once. Of note for this clone: Its antigen is as yet unknown.

The germline V gene has CDR1 LNHDA and CDR2 SQIVND (reference sequence). This CDR3 is built from 14 residues. Between the trimmed V and J ends, which lost 2 bases and 4 bases, there was a span of 11 bases. V is TRBV19 and J is TRBJ1-2, with D maybe TRBD1 (5 bases). The sequenced material came from primary lung tumor tissue. The receptor's source is a donor over 35 with non-small cell lung cancer. The CDR3 is CASSILGEPYGYTF. CDR3 in DNA: TGTGCCAGTAGTATACTGGGGGAACCCTATGGCTACACCTTC.